What follows are 24 T cell receptor beta chains derived from one specimen sequenced in a study of blood T cell repertoires in COVID-19. Sequencing used immunoSEQ multiplex PCR; TCRdb keeps in-frame clones, though not all of them. The data show approximately 150,000 clones, about four fifths seen once. Source material: peripheral blood. All receptors derive from a man aged 70-80 years who had recovered from COVID-19.

J is TRBJ2-7 and V is TRBV6-5; 7 nucleotides line up with TRBD1. CDR1 and CDR2 from the germline V gene are MNHEY and SVGAGI. The trim removed 2 bases at V and 1 base at J, leaving 5 bases unmatched. The CDR3 is 15 residues long. CDR3 residues: CASSYAGDSSYEQYF. For the CDR3, the DNA is TGTGCCAGCAGTTACGCAGGGGACAGTTCCTACGAGCAGTACTTC.

J is TRBJ1-2 and V is TRBV29-1, with 11 positions matching TRBD1. The CDR3 is made up of 13 amino acids. The V and J ends lost 1 base and 7 bases, in that order; junction bases with no gene match: 2. Per germline, CDR1 SQVTM and CDR2 ANQGSEA. CDR3 nucleotide sequence: TGCAGCGTTGAAGCGGGGACAGGGGGTGGCTACACCTTC. As protein: CSVEAGTGGGYTF.

The rearrangement joins TRBV5-1 to TRBJ2-3; 11 nucleotides line up with TRBD2. Germline V lookup: CDR1 SGHRS, CDR2 YFSETQ. Trimming took 1 base from V and 0 from J; bases not matched to a gene: 7. The CDR3 has 18 amino acids. Here the CDR3 DNA reads TGCGCCAGCAGCTTGTTGGTGACTAGCGGGACTAGCACAGATACGCAGTATTTT. It codes for CASSLLVTSGTSTDTQYF. The full variable domain, rest sourced from reference TRBV5-1 and TRBJ2-3, is KAGVTQTPRYLIKTRGQQVTLSCSPISGHRSVSWYQQTPGQGLQFLFEYFSETQRNKGNFPGRFSGRQFSNSRSEMNVSTLELGDSALYLCASSLLVTSGTSTDTQYFGPGTRLTVL.

The chain is built from TRBV24-1 and TRBJ1-2, with a weak D call TRBD1 (5 bases). This CDR3 is 14 amino acids long. With 7 bases removed from V and 0 bases from J, the gap between germline ends came to 11 bases. The germline V gene has CDR1 KGHDR and CDR2 SFDVKD. In DNA, the CDR3 is TGTGCCACCAGCAGGGAAGCCACTAACTATGGCTACACCTTC. Protein: CATSREATNYGYTF.

The J gene is TRBJ2-1, the V gene TRBV3-1 (or the pseudogene TRBV3-2); TRBD2 matches 7 bases. This CDR3 has 16 amino acids. Germline trimming cut 4 bases from V and 4 bases from J; bases unmatched to any gene: 10. Germline V gene sequence: CDR1 LGHDT, CDR2 YNNKEL (reference sequence). CDR3 in amino acids: CASSRVKIAGYNEQFF. The CDR3 bases are TGTGCCAGCAGCCGGGTAAAAATAGCGGGTTACAATGAGCAGTTCTTC.

The V and J genes are TRBV19 and TRBJ1-2, with 7 bases identical to TRBD1. The CDR3 covers 12 residues. J gave up 4 bases and V 4 bases, and 0 bases lay outside the gene matches. Germline CDR1 is LNHDA and CDR2 is SQIVND (reference sequence). The DNA for the CDR3 is TGTGCCAGTAGTAGGACAGGCTATGGCTACACCTTC. Its protein is CASSRTGYGYTF. Combining the CDR3 with reference TRBV19 and TRBJ1-2 gives the whole variable domain DGGITQSPKYLFRKEGQNVTLSCEQNLNHDAMYWYRQDPGQGLRLIYYSQIVNDFQKGDIAEGYSVSREKKESFPLTVTSAQKNPTAFYLCASSRTGYGYTFGSGTRLTVV.

This chain joins TRBV6-6 and TRBJ2-6; maybe TRBD1 (5 bases). V lost 6 bases, J lost 2 bases, and 11 bases lay in between. The CDR3 extends over 15 amino acids. Germline V gene lookup returns CDR1 MNHNY and CDR2 SVGAGI (reference sequence). The CDR3 nucleotides read TGTGCCAGCAGCCGGGTAGGGGCTGGGGCCAACGTCCTGACTTTC. This codes for CASSRVGAGANVLTF.

The V call is TRBV7-9, the J call TRBJ2-7; D possibly corresponds to TRBD1 (5 bases). In germline, CDR1 is SEHNR, CDR2 FQNEAQ (reference sequence). Trimming shortened V by 4 bases and J by 3 bases, and 10 bases separated the two germline ends. The CDR3 is made up of 13 amino acids. CDR3 loop: CASSSTDVYEQYF. In nucleotides, the CDR3 is TGTGCCAGCAGCTCGACAGACGTCTACGAGCAGTACTTC.

This clone occurred once. V and J are TRBV9 and TRBJ2-2; 12 nucleotides match TRBD2. Trimming cost V 0 bases and J 6 bases; bases outside gene matches: 15. The CDR3 has 20 residues. The V gene's germline CDR1 is SGDLS and CDR2 YYNGEE. The CDR3 here is CASSVGSGSSGRAGAGELFF. The DNA for the CDR3 is TGTGCCAGCAGCGTAGGGTCAGGGTCTAGCGGGAGGGCCGGTGCCGGGGAGCTGTTTTTT. Full variable domain (rest looked up from reference TRBV9 and TRBJ2-2): DSGVTQTPKHLITATGQRVTLRCSPRSGDLSVYWYQQSLDQGLQFLIQYYNGEERAKGNILERFSAQQFPDLHSELNLSSLELGDSALYFCASSVGSGSSGRAGAGELFFGEGSRLTVL.

CDR3 residues: CASSPRDISYEQYF. In DNA form, the CDR3 reads TGTGCCAGCAGCCCCCGGGACATCTCCTACGAGCAGTACTTC. V and J are TRBV5-8 and TRBJ2-7, with TRBD1 as a possible D gene (6 bases). V lost 4 bases, J lost 0 bases, and 11 bases lay in between. The CDR3 is 14 amino acids. The germline CDR1 and CDR2 sequences are SGHTS and YDEGEE.

The sample holds a few counts of this clone. The chain links TRBV6-1 to TRBJ1-5; 10 bases line up with TRBD1. Germline V gene lookup returns CDR1 MNHNS and CDR2 SASEGT. The CDR3 is 15 residues long. The ends lost 3 bases at V and 11 bases at J; junction bases unmatched: 10. The CDR3: CASSETPGQGTAQHF. The CDR3 DNA reads as TGTGCCAGCAGTGAGACCCCGGGACAGGGGACAGCCCAGCATTTT.

The chain combines TRBV18 with TRBJ2-1, with TRBD1 matching over 8 bases. Trimming took 0 bases from V and 5 from J; bases not matched to a gene: 9. This CDR3 is 17 amino acids long. From germline, CDR1 is KGHSH and CDR2 LQKENI. In DNA, the CDR3 is TGTGCCAGCTCACCACCCCAGGCAGGGGGCAAAGACAATGAGCAGTTCTTC. Protein product: CASSPPQAGGKDNEQFF.

V and J are TRBV29-1 and TRBJ1-1; 8 bases agree with TRBD1. The trim removed 6 bases at V and 4 bases at J, leaving 7 bases unmatched. The CDR3 length is 13 residues. CDR1 and CDR2 (germline): SQVTM, ANQGSEA. The CDR3 protein is CSVGRGLGTEAFF. CDR3 nucleotides: TGCAGCGTCGGCAGGGGGCTAGGCACTGAAGCTTTCTTT.

The gene calls are TRBV5-4 and TRBJ2-1; D may be TRBD2 (7 bases). This CDR3 has 16 residues. V lost 0 bases and J lost 5, with 15 bases in between. The germline gives CDR1 SGHNT, CDR2 YYREEE (reference sequence). The CDR3, as DNA: TGTGCCAGCAGCTTGGTAGGGGGGGCCGACCACAATGAGCAGTTCTTC. Its protein product is CASSLVGGADHNEQFF.

In this sample, this clone turned up a few times. The V and J genes are TRBV18 and TRBJ2-7; 7 nucleotides match TRBD2. Germline CDR1 KGHSH, CDR2 LQKENI. CDR3 length equals 15 residues. J gave up 0 bases and V 2 bases, and 4 bases lay outside the gene matches. CDR3 in DNA: TGTGCCAGCTCACCAGGGGAGGGGACCTCCTACGAGCAGTACTTC. This sequence encodes CASSPGEGTSYEQYF.

This clone has only one observation. This rearrangement joins TRBV10-1 to TRBJ2-3; a possible D gene is TRBD2 (5 bases). V dropped 2 bases and J dropped 3 bases, with 9 bases sitting between them. The CDR3 runs to 14 residues. The V gene's germline CDR1 is WNHNN and CDR2 SYGVQD (reference sequence). CDR3 loop: CASSEAGVTDTQYF. The DNA of the CDR3 is TGCGCCAGCAGTGAGGCGGGTGTGACAGATACGCAGTATTTT.

The V call is TRBV18, the J call TRBJ1-1; D unclear. V dropped 3 bases and J dropped 1 base, with 6 bases sitting between them. This CDR3 comprises 13 residues. CDR1 and CDR2 from the germline V gene are KGHSH and LQKENI. The CDR3 loop is CASSPSSNTEAFF. As DNA, the CDR3 is TGTGCCAGCTCACCTAGTTCGAACACTGAAGCTTTCTTT.

The V call is TRBV19, the J call TRBJ2-7; 10 bases are shared with TRBD1. J was trimmed by 5 bases and V by 6 bases; bases with no gene match: 10. This CDR3 comprises 15 residues. Per germline, CDR1 LNHDA and CDR2 SQIVND (reference sequence). Here the CDR3 reads CASRHQGTGDHEQYF. In nucleotides, the CDR3 is TGTGCCAGTAGGCACCAAGGGACAGGGGATCACGAGCAGTACTTC. Drawing the rest from reference TRBV19 and TRBJ2-7, the complete variable domain is DGGITQSPKYLFRKEGQNVTLSCEQNLNHDAMYWYRQDPGQGLRLIYYSQIVNDFQKGDIAEGYSVSREKKESFPLTVTSAQKNPTAFYLCASRHQGTGDHEQYFGPGTRLTVT.

The genes are TRBV2 and TRBJ2-7; no clear D gene. Germline CDR1 reads SNHLY; CDR2 reads FYNNEI. V gave up 3 bases and J gave up 0 bases, with 9 bases separating them. The CDR3 totals 14 residues. CDR3 DNA: TGTGCCAGCAGTGACCCCTCCAGCTCCTACGAGCAGTACTTC. Protein: CASSDPSSSYEQYF. Combining the CDR3 with reference TRBV2 and TRBJ2-7 gives the whole variable domain EPEVTQTPSHQVTQMGQEVILRCVPISNHLYFYWYRQILGQKVEFLVSFYNNEISEKSEIFDDQFSVERPDGSNFTLKIRSTKLEDSAMYFCASSDPSSSYEQYFGPGTRLTVT.

The chain employs TRBV27 and TRBJ2-1; 7 bases are shared with TRBD2. The germline gives CDR1 MNHEY, CDR2 SMNVEV (reference sequence). Losses at the gene ends were 0 bases for V and 9 bases for J; bases not matched to a gene: 11. There are 16 residues in the CDR3. In DNA, the CDR3 is TGTGCCAGCAGTTTATCGCCCTTGACTAGCCGGGGTGAGCAGTTCTTC. This gives the protein CASSLSPLTSRGEQFF.

Written as DNA, the CDR3 is TGCGCCAGCAGCCCCAGCCGAGGGACTGAAGCTTTCTTT. This sequence encodes CASSPSRGTEAFF. The chain joins TRBV4-1 to TRBJ1-1, with D unresolved. The V gene lost 4 bases and the J gene lost 5 bases, with 11 bases spanning the gap. CDR1 and CDR2 (germline): MGHRA, YSYEKL. This CDR3 is built from 13 residues.

The gene calls are TRBV5-1 and TRBJ1-1, with D uncertain. Looked up from germline, CDR1 is SGHRS and CDR2 is YFSETQ. Trimming shortened V by 4 bases and J by 0 bases, and 10 bases separated the two germline ends. The CDR3 consists of 14 residues. CDR3 sequence: CASSETNMNTEAFF. CDR3 coding DNA: TGCGCCAGCAGCGAGACAAACATGAACACTGAAGCTTTCTTT.

This rearrangement joins TRBV7-8 to TRBJ2-5; TRBD1 agrees at 8 bases. Germline-derived CDR1 and CDR2 are SGHVS and FQNEAQ. CDR3 length: 14 amino acids. Trimming removed 7 bases from V and 2 bases from J; junction bases left unmatched: 6. The CDR3: CASTFRQGQETQYF. The DNA of the CDR3 is TGTGCCAGCACCTTTAGACAGGGGCAAGAGACCCAGTACTTC.

The sample holds one count of this clone. The gene calls are TRBV7-2 and TRBJ2-7; 10 bases match TRBD2. This CDR3 contains 14 residues. CDR1 is SGHTA, CDR2 FQGNSA, per germline. Trimming removed 3 bases from V and 5 bases from J; junction bases left unmatched: 4. For the CDR3, the DNA is TGTGCCAGCAGCTTTGGGCTAGCGGGAGACGAGCAGTACTTC. This encodes CASSFGLAGDEQYF.